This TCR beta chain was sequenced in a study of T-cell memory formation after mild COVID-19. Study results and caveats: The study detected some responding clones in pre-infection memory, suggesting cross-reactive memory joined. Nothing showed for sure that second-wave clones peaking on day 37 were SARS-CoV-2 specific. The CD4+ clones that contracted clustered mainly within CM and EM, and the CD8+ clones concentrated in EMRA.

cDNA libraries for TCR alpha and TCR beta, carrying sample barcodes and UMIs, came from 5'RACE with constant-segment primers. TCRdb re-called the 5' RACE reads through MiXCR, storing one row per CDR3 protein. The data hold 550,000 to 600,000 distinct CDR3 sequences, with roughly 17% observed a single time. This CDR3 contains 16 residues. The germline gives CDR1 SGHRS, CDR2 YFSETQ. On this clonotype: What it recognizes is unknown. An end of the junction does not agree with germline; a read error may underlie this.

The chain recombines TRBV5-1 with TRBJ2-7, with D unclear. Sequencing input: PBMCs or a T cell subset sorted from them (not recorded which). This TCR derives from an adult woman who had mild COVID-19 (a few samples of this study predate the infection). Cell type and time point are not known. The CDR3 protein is CASSLGYSPLSSEQYF. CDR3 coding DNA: TGCGCCAGCAGCTTGGGGTACAGCCCCTTGTCCTCCGAGCAGTACTTC.